The clone carrying this T cell receptor beta chain was recorded at least ten times. Its cognate antigen is unknown. V lost 5 bases to trimming and J lost 2 bases; unmatched junction nucleotides: 11. This CDR3 region has 19 residues. The entry originates in a study of identical twins. Broader study findings: The analysis was cross-sectional rather than longitudinal within donors. Out-of-frame alpha sequences shared between twins exhibited an excess of low generation probability.

Template switching, a step in the protocol, added a universal primer site, and cDNA carried unique molecular identifiers. From the 5' RACE reads, TCRdb called clonotypes with MiXCR, one entry per CDR3 protein. The table shows a few hundred thousand distinct CDR3 sequences, with about 8.3% occurring only once. The data also belong to a second study, concerning yellow fever vaccine responses in identical twins. From that study: Among the twins, the vaccine T cell response reportedly seemed partly convergent and partly personalized.

The receptor was isolated from a young woman in good health. Sequencing was performed on CD8+ T cells sorted from blood. The V and J genes are TRBV12-3 or TRBV12-4 and TRBJ2-6, with 11 bases matching TRBD1. CDR3 sequence: CASSPPPLDRGPGANVLTF. CDR3 nucleotide sequence: TGTGCCAGCAGTCCACCACCTCTGGACAGGGGGCCTGGGGCCAACGTCCTGACTTTC.